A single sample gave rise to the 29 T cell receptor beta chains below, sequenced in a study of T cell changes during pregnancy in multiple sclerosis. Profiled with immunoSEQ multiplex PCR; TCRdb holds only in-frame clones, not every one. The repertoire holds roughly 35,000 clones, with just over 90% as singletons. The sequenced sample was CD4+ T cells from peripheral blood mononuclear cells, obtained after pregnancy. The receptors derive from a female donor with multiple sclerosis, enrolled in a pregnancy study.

CDR3 nucleotide sequence: TGTGCCAGCAGTGACCCGAGTGGGAGGGATACGCAGTATTTT. Protein: CASSDPSGRDTQYF. J is TRBJ2-3 and V is TRBV25-1; TRBD2 might be the D (6 bases). V was pared by 3 bases and J by 6 bases, with 13 bases between. Germline CDR1 reads MGHDK; CDR2 reads SYGVNS. This CDR3 comprises 14 residues.

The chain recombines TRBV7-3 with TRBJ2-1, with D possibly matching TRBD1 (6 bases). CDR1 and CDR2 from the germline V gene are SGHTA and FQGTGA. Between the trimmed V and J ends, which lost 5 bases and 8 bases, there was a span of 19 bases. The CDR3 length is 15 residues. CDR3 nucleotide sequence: TGTGCCAGCAGCCAAGAAGGGGGTTTGAGGGATGAGCAGTTCTTC. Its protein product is CASSQEGGLRDEQFF.

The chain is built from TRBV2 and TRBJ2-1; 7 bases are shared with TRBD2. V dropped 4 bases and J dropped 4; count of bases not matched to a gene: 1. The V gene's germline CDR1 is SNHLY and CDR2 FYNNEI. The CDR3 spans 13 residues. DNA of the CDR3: TGTGCCAGCAGTGGGGAGGGATACAATGAGCAGTTCTTC. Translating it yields CASSGEGYNEQFF.

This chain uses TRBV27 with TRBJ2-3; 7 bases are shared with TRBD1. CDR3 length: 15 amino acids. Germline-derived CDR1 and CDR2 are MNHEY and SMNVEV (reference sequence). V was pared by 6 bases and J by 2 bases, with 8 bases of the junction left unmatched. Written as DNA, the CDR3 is TGTGCCAGCAGATTCTACGACAGGGCCACAGATACGCAGTATTTT. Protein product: CASRFYDRATDTQYF.

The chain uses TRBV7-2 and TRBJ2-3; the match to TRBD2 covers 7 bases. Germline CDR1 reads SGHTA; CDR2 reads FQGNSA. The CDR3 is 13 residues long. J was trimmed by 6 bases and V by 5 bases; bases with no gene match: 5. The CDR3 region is CASSPFGGDTQYF. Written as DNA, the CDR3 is TGTGCCAGCAGCCCTTTCGGGGGGGATACGCAGTATTTT.

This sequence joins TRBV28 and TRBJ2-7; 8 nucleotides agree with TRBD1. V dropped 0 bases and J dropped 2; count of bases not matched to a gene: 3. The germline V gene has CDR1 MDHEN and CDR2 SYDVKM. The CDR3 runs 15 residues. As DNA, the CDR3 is TGTGCCAGCAGTTTATGGCGGACAGGGACCTACGAGCAGTACTTC. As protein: CASSLWRTGTYEQYF.

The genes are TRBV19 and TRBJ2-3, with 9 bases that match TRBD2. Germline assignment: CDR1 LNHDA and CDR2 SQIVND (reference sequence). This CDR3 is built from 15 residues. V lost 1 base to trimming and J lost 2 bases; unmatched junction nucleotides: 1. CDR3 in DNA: TGTGCCAGTAGTATAGCTAGCGGGAACACAGATACGCAGTATTTT. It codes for CASSIASGNTDTQYF. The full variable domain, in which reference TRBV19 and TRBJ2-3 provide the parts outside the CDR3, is DGGITQSPKYLFRKEGQNVTLSCEQNLNHDAMYWYRQDPGQGLRLIYYSQIVNDFQKGDIAEGYSVSREKKESFPLTVTSAQKNPTAFYLCASSIASGNTDTQYFGPGTRLTVL.

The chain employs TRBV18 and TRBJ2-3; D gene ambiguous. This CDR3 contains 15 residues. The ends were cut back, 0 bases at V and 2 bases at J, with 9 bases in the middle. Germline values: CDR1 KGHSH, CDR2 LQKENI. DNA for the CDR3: TGTGCCAGCTCACCACCGTTAGCCTCCACAGATACGCAGTATTTT. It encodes CASSPPLASTDTQYF.

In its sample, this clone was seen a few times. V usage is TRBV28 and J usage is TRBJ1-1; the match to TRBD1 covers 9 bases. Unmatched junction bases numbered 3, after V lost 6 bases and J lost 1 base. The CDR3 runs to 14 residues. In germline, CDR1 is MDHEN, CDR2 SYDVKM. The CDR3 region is CASSQTGGNTEAFF. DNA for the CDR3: TGTGCCAGCAGCCAGACAGGGGGGAACACTGAAGCTTTCTTT.

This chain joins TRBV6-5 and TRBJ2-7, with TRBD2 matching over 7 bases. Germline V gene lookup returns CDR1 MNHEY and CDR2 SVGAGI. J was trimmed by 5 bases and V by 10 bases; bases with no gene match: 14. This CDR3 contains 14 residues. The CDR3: CAIARLGGADEQYF. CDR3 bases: TGTGCCATAGCCAGGTTGGGAGGGGCCGACGAGCAGTACTTC.

CDR3 coding DNA: TGTGCCAGCAGCCAAGATCAGCGGGGGGGCCGAGCAGATACGCAGTATTTT. Its protein product is CASSQDQRGGRADTQYF. V gene TRBV4-2 combines with J gene TRBJ2-3; 10 nucleotides agree with TRBD2. V lost 0 bases, J lost 4 bases, and 7 bases stayed unmatched. The CDR3 runs 17 residues. Germline loops: CDR1 LGHNA, CDR2 YNFKEQ.

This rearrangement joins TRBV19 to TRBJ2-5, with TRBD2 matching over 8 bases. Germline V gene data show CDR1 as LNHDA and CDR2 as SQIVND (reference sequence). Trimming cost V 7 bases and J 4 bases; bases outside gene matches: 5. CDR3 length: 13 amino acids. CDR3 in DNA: TGTGCCAGTACCATCACTAGCGGAGAGACCCAGTACTTC. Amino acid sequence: CASTITSGETQYF.

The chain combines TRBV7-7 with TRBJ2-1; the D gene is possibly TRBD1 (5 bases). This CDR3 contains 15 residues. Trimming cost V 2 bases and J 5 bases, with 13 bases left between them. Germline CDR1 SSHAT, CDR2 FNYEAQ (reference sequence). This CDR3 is CASSLRAGLNNEQFF. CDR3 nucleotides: TGTGCCAGCAGCTTAAGGGCAGGGCTGAACAATGAGCAGTTCTTC.

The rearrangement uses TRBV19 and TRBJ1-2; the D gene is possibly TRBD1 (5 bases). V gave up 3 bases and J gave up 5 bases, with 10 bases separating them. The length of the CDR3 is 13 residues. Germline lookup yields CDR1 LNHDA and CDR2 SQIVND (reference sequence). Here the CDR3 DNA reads TGTGCCAGTAGTATGCGTAGGGGTTATGGCTACACCTTC. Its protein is CASSMRRGYGYTF.

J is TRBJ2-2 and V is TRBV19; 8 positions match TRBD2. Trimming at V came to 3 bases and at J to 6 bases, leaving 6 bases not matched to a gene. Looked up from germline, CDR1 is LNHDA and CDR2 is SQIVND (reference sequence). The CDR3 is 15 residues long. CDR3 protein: CASSISGIKSGELFF. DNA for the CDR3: TGTGCCAGTAGTATTAGCGGGATCAAGTCCGGGGAGCTGTTTTTT.

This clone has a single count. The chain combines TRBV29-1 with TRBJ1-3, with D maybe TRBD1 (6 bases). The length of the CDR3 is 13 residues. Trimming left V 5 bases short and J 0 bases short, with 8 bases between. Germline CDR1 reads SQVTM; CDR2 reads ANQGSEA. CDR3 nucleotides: TGCAGCGTTTCGGACAGCTCTGGAAACACCATATATTTT. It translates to CSVSDSSGNTIYF.

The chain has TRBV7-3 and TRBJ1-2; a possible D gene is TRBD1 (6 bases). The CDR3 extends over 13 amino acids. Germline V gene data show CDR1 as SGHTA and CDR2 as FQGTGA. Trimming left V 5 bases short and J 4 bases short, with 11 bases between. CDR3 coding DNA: TGTGCCAGCAGCCCGGACAGTCGCTATGGCTACACCTTC. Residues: CASSPDSRYGYTF.

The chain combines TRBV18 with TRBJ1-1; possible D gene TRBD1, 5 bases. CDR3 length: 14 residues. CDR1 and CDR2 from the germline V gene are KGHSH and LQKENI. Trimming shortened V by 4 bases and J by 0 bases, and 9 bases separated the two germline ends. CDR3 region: CASSRAGVNTEAFF. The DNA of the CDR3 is TGTGCCAGCTCACGGGCGGGGGTGAACACTGAAGCTTTCTTT.

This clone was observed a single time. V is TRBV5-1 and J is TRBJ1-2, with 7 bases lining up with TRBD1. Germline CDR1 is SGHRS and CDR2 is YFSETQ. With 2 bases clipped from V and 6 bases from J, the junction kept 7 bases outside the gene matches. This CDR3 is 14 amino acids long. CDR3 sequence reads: CASSFVQGLDGYTF. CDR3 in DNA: TGCGCCAGCAGCTTTGTACAGGGGTTAGATGGCTACACCTTC. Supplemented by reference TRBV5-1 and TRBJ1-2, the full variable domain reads KAGVTQTPRYLIKTRGQQVTLSCSPISGHRSVSWYQQTPGQGLQFLFEYFSETQRNKGNFPGRFSGRQFSNSRSEMNVSTLELGDSALYLCASSFVQGLDGYTFGSGTRLTVV.

The CDR3 region is CAWSVTGNQPQHF. CDR3 in DNA: TGTGCCTGGAGTGTCACAGGCAATCAGCCCCAGCATTTT. This chain joins TRBV30 and TRBJ1-5; D remains unclear. CDR1 is GTSNPN, CDR2 SVGIG, per germline (reference sequence). The V and J ends lost 0 bases and 2 bases respectively, with 5 bases between them. The CDR3 totals 13 residues.

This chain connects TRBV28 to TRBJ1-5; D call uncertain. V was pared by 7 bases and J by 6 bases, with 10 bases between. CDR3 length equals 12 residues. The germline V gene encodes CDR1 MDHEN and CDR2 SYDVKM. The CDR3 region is CASTQEGQPQHF. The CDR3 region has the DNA TGTGCCAGCACCCAGGAGGGTCAGCCCCAGCATTTT.

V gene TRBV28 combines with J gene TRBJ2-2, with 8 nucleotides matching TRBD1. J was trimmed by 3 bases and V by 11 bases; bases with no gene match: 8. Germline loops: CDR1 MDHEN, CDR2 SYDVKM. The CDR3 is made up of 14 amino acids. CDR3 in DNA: TGTGCCGGGTCCGGGACAGGATACACCGGGGAGCTGTTTTTT. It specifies CAGSGTGYTGELFF.

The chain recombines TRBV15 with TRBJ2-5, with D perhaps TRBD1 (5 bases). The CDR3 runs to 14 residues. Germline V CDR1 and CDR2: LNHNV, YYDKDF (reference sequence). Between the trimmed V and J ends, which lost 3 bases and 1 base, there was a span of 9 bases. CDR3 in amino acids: CATSSRQFQETQYF. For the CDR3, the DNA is TGTGCCACCAGCAGTCGACAGTTCCAAGAGACCCAGTACTTC.

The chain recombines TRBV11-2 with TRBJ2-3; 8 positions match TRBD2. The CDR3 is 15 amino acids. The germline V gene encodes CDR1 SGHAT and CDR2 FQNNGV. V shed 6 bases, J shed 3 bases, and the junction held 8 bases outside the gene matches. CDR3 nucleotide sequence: TGTGCCAGCAGTCCTGTACGGGGGGGGACAGATACGCAGTATTTT. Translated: CASSPVRGGTDTQYF.

The CDR3 DNA follows: TGTGCCAGCAGCACCCGACAGGGGGGTAACTATGGCTACACCTTC. This encodes CASSTRQGGNYGYTF. The chain has TRBV9 and TRBJ1-2; 9 bases line up with TRBD1. Germline CDR1 SGDLS, CDR2 YYNGEE. The CDR3 extends over 15 amino acids. V was clipped by 4 bases and J by 1 base; unmatched bases: 5.

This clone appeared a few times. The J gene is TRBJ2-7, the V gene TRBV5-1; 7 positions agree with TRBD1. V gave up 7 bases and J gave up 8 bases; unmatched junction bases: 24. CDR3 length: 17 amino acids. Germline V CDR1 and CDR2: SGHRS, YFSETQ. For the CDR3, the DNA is TGCGCCAGCCGAATAACCGGGACAGCCCTCCAGTCTCAACAGCAGTACTTC. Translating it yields CASRITGTALQSQQQYF.

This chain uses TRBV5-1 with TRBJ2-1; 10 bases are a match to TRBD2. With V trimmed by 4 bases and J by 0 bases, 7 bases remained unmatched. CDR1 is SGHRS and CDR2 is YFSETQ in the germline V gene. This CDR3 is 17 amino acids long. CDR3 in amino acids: CASSPGLAIYSYNEQFF. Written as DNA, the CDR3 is TGCGCCAGCAGCCCGGGACTAGCGATCTACTCCTACAATGAGCAGTTCTTC.

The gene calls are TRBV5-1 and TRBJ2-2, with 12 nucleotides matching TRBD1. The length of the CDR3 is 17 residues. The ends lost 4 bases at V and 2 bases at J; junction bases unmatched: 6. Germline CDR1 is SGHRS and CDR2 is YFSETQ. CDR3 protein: CASSGTGTGGNTGELFF. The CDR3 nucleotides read TGCGCCAGCAGCGGGACCGGGACAGGGGGCAACACCGGGGAGCTGTTTTTT.

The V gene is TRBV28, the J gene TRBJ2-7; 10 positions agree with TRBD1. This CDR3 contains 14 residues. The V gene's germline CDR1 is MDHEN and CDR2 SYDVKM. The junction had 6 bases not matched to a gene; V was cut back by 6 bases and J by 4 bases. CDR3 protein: CASRRQGAWYEQYF. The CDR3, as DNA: TGTGCCAGCAGACGACAGGGGGCTTGGTACGAGCAGTACTTC.